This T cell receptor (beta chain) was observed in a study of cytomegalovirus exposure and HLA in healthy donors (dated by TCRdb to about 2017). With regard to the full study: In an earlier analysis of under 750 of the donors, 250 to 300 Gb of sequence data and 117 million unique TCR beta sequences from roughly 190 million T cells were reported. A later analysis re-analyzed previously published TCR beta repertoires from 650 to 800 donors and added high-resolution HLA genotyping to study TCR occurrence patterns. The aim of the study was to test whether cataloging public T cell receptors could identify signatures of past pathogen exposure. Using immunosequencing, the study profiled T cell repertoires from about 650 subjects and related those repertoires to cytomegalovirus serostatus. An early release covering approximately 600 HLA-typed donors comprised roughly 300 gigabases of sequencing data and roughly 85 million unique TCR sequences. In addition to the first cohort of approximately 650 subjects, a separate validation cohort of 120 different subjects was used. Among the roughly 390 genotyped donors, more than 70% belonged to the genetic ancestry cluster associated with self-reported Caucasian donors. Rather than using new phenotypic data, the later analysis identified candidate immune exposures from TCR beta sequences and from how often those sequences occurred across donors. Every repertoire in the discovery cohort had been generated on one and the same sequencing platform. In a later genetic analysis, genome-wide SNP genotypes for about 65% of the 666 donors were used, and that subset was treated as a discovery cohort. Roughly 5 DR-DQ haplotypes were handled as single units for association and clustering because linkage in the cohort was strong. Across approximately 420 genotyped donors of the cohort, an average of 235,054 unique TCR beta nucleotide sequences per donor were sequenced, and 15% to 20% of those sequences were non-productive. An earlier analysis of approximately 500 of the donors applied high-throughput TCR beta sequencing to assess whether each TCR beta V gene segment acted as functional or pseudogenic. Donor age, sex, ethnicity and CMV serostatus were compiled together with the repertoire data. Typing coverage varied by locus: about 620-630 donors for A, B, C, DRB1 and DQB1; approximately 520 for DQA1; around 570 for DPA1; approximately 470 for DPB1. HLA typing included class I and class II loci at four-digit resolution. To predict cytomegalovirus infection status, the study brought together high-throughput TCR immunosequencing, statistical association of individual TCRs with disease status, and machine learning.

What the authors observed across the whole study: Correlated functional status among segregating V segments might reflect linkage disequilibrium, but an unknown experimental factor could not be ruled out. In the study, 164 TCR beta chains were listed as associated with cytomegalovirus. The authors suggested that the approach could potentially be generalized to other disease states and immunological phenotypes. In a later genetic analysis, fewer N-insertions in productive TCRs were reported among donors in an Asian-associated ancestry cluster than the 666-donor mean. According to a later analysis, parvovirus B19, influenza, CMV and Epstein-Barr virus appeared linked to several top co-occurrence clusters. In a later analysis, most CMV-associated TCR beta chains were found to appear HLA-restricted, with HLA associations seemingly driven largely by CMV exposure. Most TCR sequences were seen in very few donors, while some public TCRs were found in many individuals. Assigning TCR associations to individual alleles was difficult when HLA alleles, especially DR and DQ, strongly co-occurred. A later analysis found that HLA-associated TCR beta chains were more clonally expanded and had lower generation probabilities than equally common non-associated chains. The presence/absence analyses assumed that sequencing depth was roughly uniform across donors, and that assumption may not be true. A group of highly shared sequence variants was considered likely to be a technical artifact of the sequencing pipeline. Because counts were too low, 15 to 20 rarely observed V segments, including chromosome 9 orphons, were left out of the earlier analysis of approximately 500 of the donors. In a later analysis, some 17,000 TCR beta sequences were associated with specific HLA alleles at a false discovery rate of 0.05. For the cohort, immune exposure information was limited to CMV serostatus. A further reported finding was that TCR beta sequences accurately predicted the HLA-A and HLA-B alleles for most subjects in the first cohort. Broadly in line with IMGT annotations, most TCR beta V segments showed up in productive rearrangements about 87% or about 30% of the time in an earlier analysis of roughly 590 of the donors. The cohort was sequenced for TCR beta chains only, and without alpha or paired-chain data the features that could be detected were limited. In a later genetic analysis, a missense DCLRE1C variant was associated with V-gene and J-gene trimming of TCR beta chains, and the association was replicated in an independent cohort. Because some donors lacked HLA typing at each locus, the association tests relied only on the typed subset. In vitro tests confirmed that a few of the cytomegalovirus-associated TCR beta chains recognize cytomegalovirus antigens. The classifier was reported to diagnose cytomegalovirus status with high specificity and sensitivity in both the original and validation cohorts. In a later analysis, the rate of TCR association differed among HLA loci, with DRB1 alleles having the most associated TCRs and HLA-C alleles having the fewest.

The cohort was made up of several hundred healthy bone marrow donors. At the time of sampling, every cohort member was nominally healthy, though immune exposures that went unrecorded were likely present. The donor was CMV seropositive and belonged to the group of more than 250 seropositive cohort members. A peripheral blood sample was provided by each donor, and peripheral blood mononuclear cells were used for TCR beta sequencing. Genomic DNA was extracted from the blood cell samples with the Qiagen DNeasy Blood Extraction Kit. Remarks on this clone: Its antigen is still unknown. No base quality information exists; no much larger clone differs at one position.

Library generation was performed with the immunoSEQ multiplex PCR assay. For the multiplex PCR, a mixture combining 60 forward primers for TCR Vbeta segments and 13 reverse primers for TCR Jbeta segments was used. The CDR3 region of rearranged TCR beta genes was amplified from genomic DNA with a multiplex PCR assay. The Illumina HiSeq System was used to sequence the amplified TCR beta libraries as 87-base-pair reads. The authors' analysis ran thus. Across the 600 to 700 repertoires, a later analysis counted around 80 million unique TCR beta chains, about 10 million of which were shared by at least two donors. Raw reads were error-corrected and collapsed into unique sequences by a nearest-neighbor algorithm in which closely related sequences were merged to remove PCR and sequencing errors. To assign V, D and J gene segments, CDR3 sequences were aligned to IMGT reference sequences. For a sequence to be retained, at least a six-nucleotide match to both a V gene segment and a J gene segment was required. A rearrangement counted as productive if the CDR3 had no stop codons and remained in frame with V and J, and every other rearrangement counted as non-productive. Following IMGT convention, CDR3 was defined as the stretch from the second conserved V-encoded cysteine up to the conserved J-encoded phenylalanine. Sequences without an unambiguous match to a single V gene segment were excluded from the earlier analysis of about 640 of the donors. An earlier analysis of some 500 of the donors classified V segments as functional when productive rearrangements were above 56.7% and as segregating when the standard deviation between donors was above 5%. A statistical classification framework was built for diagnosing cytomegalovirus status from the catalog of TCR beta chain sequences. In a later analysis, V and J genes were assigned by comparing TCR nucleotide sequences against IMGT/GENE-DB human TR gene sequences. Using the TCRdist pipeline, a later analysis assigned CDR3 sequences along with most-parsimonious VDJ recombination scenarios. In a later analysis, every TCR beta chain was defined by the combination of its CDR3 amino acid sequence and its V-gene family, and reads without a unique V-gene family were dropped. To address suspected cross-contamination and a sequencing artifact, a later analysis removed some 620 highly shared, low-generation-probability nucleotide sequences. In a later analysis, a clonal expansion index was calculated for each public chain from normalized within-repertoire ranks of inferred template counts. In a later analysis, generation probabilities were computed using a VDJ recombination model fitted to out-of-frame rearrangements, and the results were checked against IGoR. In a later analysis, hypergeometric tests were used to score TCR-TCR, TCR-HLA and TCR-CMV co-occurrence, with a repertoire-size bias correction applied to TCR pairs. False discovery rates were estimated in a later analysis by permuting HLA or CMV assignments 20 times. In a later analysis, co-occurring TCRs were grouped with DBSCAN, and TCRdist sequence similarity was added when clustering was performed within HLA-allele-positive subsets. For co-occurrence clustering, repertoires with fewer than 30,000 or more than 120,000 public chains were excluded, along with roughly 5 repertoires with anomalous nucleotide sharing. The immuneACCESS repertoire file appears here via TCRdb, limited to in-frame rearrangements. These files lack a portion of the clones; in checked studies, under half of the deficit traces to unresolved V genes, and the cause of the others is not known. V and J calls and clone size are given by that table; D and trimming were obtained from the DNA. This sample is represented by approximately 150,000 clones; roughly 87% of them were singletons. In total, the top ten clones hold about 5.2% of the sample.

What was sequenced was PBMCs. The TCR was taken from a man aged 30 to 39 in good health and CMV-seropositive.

The encoded CDR3 is CASSRGGNEQFF. The DNA sequence is as follows: TGTGCCAGCTCACGCGGTGGAAATGAGCAGTTCTTC. The receptor chain draws on TRBV18 and TRBJ2-1; the D gene identity is not certain. CDR1 is given as KGHSH and CDR2 as LQKENI, both from the germline V gene. The cysteine opens and the phenylalanine closes a CDR3 of 12 amino acids. Kept here is only the CDR3 DNA, which spans 36 bases and is read in frame from base 1. At the junction V is shortened by 4 bases and J by 7 bases, with 8 bases in between.